This T cell receptor beta chain was profiled in a study of identifying expanded T cells in peripheral blood (dated by TCRdb to the late 2010s). Regarding the research as a whole: Technical replicates were generated by sequencing separate aliquots of the same genomic DNA pool, with four replicates compared pairwise.

No immune events such as infections were documented for the healthy donors during the collection period. Blood repertoires from healthy donors were used as a training cohort for calibrating time-dependent variance in a beta-binomial model of differential abundance of T-cell clones. The training cohort comprised about ten healthy donors, 3 female and 7 male. An age range of about 25 to 64 years, with an average of 43 years, was recorded for the donors. Whole blood, obtained from a commercial supplier, was collected from each healthy donor at three time points spaced approximately 13 days apart. For immunosequencing, genomic DNA was extracted from whole blood that had not been sorted. Points the paper makes about the study in general: The binomial model flagged about 1.3 differentially abundant clones between technical replicates, compared with roughly 15 over two weeks and 19 over around four weeks. The authors expected that biological variance in healthy repertoires might rise further over much longer intervals, such as months to years. Both the number of clones called differentially abundant and the false-positive rate were significantly reduced by the beta-binomial model across all healthy-donor time intervals. Variance in clone template counts between roughly 2-week samples significantly increased with total template count across all healthy donors.

As regards this clone: What antigen it recognizes has not been identified. No quality values exist for individual bases; no much larger clone is one base distant.

The immunoSEQ Assay, which uses bias-controlled multiplex PCR amplification of genomic DNA, was used to profile TCRbeta CDR3 regions. The authors' analysis ran thus. The absolute abundance of each unique TCRbeta CDR3 region was quantified after sequences were collapsed and filtered. Differential abundance was assessed using a binomial (Fisher-equivalent) model and a beta-binomial model in which time-dependent variance fitted from healthy donors was added. Clones with fewer than 5 combined templates were removed, and a clone was called differentially abundant if the clone's Benjamini-Hochberg FDR was below 0.01. Using the form v = (b*log(k)+a)^2, the beta-binomial variance was modeled as a function of the total template count across the two samples. Here the immuneACCESS table is served through TCRdb, limited to in-frame sequences with V and J called. Missing clones are a known gap in these copies; in checked studies unresolved V genes cover under half, and the rest lacks a known reason. V, J and clone size reflect that table, while D and trimming were determined from the DNA. Present in this sample are over 85,000 clones, around 88% of which were seen just once. The top ten constitute 13% to 15% of the sample.

Per the germline V gene, SGHTA is the CDR1 and FQGTGA is the CDR2. The germline V end is reduced by 6 bases and the J end by 7 bases; junction bases left unmatched: 7. The CDR3 runs 16 amino acids, cysteine and phenylalanine included. Only the CDR3 DNA stays, 48 bases, in frame from base 1. The receptor comes from a person between 18 and 75 years old in good health. The V gene is TRBV7-3 and the J gene is TRBJ2-2, with 14 junctional bases fitting TRBD2. Sequencing was carried out using blood. Here the CDR3 is given as CASSGGLAGGHGELFF. Here is the DNA: TGTGCCAGCAGTGGTGGACTAGCGGGAGGCCACGGGGAGCTGTTTTTT.